The clone carrying this T cell receptor beta chain was seen repeatedly, ten times or more. Antigen: not known. This sample's time point: newly diagnosed GD, antithyroid drugs for less than 3 months. From RNA extracted from PBMCs, the TCR library was made. This CDR3 has 16 residues. The trim removed 1 base at V and 7 bases at J, leaving 13 bases unmatched. The germline gives CDR1 SGHDT, CDR2 YYEEEE. Researchers made TCR beta libraries by using iRepertoire HTBI primers and running Arm-PCR on CDR3 regions. TCRdb redid the calling of the multiplex PCR reads with MiXCR, one entry per CDR3 protein. The data hold 350,000 to 500,000 distinct CDR3 sequences, with about 15% observed a single time. The data derive from a study of regulatory T cells in long-lasting Graves disease. Study-wide results and caveats: Persistent patients had more shared public clonotypes (around 2,500) than new patients (about 880).

These data were likewise used in another study, on T cells in Graves' hyperthyroidism and ophthalmopathy. From that report: The study used the HTBI primer set for a first-round RT-PCR of the TCR CDR3. Ophthalmopathy, as predicted by the model, came a median approximately 5.9 months after the prediction.

Material: peripheral blood mononuclear cells (PBMCs), obtained at new diagnosis, from a patient treated with antithyroid drugs. The genes are TRBV5-6 and TRBJ2-7; 8 bases align to TRBD2. This clonotype was sampled from a woman aged 50 to 60 with Graves disease. The CDR3 DNA follows: TGTGCCAGCAGCTTGTGGGGCGCAGCGGGAGAGGATGAGCAGTACTTC. It is translated as CASSLWGAAGEDEQYF. The complete variable domain, with remaining parts taken from reference TRBV5-6 and TRBJ2-7, reads DAGVTQSPTHLIKTRGQQVTLRCSPKSGHDTVSWYQQALGQGPQFIFQYYEEEERQRGNFPDRFSGHQFPNYSSELNVNALLLGDSALYLCASSLWGAAGEDEQYFGPGTRLTVT.